What follows are 28 T cell receptor beta chains derived from one specimen sequenced in a study of cytomegalovirus exposure and HLA in healthy donors. The PCR used 60 Vbeta and 13 Jbeta primers. The method was immunoSEQ multiplex PCR; TCRdb's version includes in-frame clones alone and lacks a portion of them. Found here are 240,000 or so clones, about four fifths of them singletons; the top ten hold around 5.4%. Sequenced sample: PBMCs. These receptors were collected from a woman aged 40-49 years in good health and CMV-seropositive.

V usage is TRBV2 and J usage is TRBJ2-7, with a possible D match to TRBD1 (5 bases). Per germline, CDR1 SNHLY and CDR2 FYNNEI. There are 12 residues in the CDR3. V was cut by 5 bases and J by 12 bases, with 17 bases left in between. As DNA, the CDR3 is TGTGCCAGCAGTCCAAGACGGACAAGGCCGTACTTC. Translated, it gives CASSPRRTRPYF.

V and J are TRBV19 and TRBJ2-1; 9 bases align to TRBD2. Unmatched junction bases numbered 8, after V lost 4 bases and J lost 7 bases. The length of the CDR3 is 15 residues. Germline V CDR1 and CDR2: LNHDA, SQIVND (reference sequence). CDR3 in amino acids: CASSSGGARENEQFF. CDR3 sequence (DNA): TGTGCCAGTAGTAGCGGGGGGGCTAGAGAGAATGAGCAGTTCTTC. Looking up the rest from reference TRBV19 and TRBJ2-1 gives the full variable domain: DGGITQSPKYLFRKEGQNVTLSCEQNLNHDAMYWYRQDPGQGLRLIYYSQIVNDFQKGDIAEGYSVSREKKESFPLTVTSAQKNPTAFYLCASSSGGARENEQFFGPGTRLTVL.

V is TRBV10-1 and J is TRBJ2-1; 7 bases agree with TRBD2. From germline, CDR1 is WNHNN and CDR2 SYGVQD (reference sequence). The CDR3 loop spans 16 amino acids. The V and J ends lost 5 bases and 0 bases, in that order; junction bases with no gene match: 7. The CDR3 sequence: CASSSLAELSYNEQFF. The DNA of the CDR3 is TGCGCCAGCAGTTCCCTAGCGGAACTCTCCTACAATGAGCAGTTCTTC.

This clone showed up just a few times. V gene TRBV28 combines with J gene TRBJ1-1; 7 bases line up with TRBD1. CDR1 is MDHEN and CDR2 is SYDVKM in the germline V gene. This CDR3 comprises 15 residues. V lost 5 bases and J lost 12; bases outside the gene matches: 18. This chain's CDR3 is CASSPTRQGGSTTFF. In DNA, the CDR3 is TGTGCCAGCAGTCCCACCCGCCAAGGGGGCAGTACGACTTTCTTT.

The rearrangement joins TRBV19 to TRBJ2-1; D gene ambiguous. Germline V gives CDR1 LNHDA, CDR2 SQIVND (reference sequence). V lost 0 bases and J 7 bases, leaving 7 bases between the germline ends. The length of the CDR3 is 13 residues. The chain's CDR3 is CASSIDQLNEQFF. Here the CDR3 DNA reads TGTGCCAGTAGTATAGACCAGTTGAATGAGCAGTTCTTC.

This chain joins TRBV5-4 and TRBJ2-7; TRBD2 aligns across 14 bases. With 4 bases clipped from V and 0 bases from J, the junction kept 9 bases outside the gene matches. This CDR3 spans 18 amino acids. The germline gives CDR1 SGHNT, CDR2 YYREEE (reference sequence). This CDR3 is CASSRSGTSGGSSYEQYF. Written as DNA, the CDR3 is TGTGCCAGCAGCCGGTCCGGGACTAGCGGGGGCAGCTCCTACGAGCAGTACTTC.

On this clone itself: Distinct nucleotide sequences in the sample also encode this CDR3. The genes are TRBV5-1 and TRBJ1-1, with 9 bases aligning to TRBD1. This CDR3 contains 15 residues. Trimming cost V 2 bases and J 2 bases; bases outside gene matches: 4. The V gene's germline CDR1 is SGHRS and CDR2 YFSETQ. The CDR3, as DNA: TGCGCCAGCAGCTTCGGGGACAGGGCTAACACTGAAGCTTTCTTT. Translation: CASSFGDRANTEAFF.

The chain has TRBV30 and TRBJ1-2; 9 nucleotides match TRBD1. Germline V gene data show CDR1 as GTSNPN and CDR2 as SVGIG (reference sequence). This CDR3 is built from 12 residues. CDR3 bases: TGTGCGTCCACAGGGGGCGCTTATGGCTACACCTTC. Encoded protein: CASTGGAYGYTF. Together with reference TRBV30 and TRBJ1-2, the CDR3 gives the full variable domain: SQTIHQWPATLVQPVGSPLSLECTVEGTSNPNLYWYRQAAGRGLQLLFYSVGIGQISSEVPQNLSASRPQDRQFILSSKKLLLSDSGFYLCASTGGAYGYTFGSGTRLTVV.

The chain employs TRBV12-5 and TRBJ2-7, with D possibly matching TRBD2 (6 bases). CDR1 and CDR2 (germline): LGHNT, FRNRAP. CDR3 length equals 13 residues. Deletions cut 8 bases from V and 3 bases from J, with 14 bases between. Written as DNA, the CDR3 is TGTGCTAGTAGGGACGGGGGAGACTACGAGCAGTACTTC. Encoded protein: CASRDGGDYEQYF.

The chain recombines TRBV5-1 with TRBJ2-3; weak D call: TRBD1 (5 bases). The germline V gene has CDR1 SGHRS and CDR2 YFSETQ. The CDR3 loop spans 15 amino acids. V lost 0 bases, J lost 5 bases, and 13 bases lay in between. The DNA for the CDR3 is TGCGCCAGCAGCTTGGCCAGTGGGGCCGGAGATACGCAGTATTTT. Protein sequence: CASSLASGAGDTQYF.

The gene calls are TRBV21-1 and TRBJ2-7; TRBD2 reflects the table's D call only, with no check against the DNA. TRBV21-1 corresponds to a pseudogene. CDR3 size: 11 residues. CDR3 protein: CASSVAYEQYF. CDR3 coding DNA: TGTGCCAGCAGCGTAGCCTACGAGCAGTACTTC.

The chain uses TRBV6-5 and TRBJ1-1; no firm D call. Trimming removed 0 bases at V and 0 bases at J, with 8 bases between. CDR1 MNHEY and CDR2 SVGAGI come from the germline V gene. This CDR3 comprises 15 residues. The CDR3 sequence: CASSYSSSMNTEAFF. The CDR3 DNA follows: TGTGCCAGCAGTTACTCGAGTTCCATGAACACTGAAGCTTTCTTT.

In its sample, this clone was seen once. This rearrangement joins TRBV11-1 to TRBJ2-5; D might be TRBD2 (5 bases). The last part of the DNA fits TRBJ2-7 better; the J call may be wrong. Germline CDR1 and CDR2: SGHAT and FQDESV (reference sequence). The CDR3 covers 13 residues. As DNA, the CDR3 is TGTGCCAGCAGCTTAGCAGGGAGCTACGAGCAGTACTTC. It specifies CASSLAGSYEQYF.

This clone occurred a few times. The V gene is TRBV5-4, the J gene TRBJ1-2; D not resolved. This CDR3 spans 18 amino acids. Germline V CDR1 and CDR2: SGHNT, YYREEE (reference sequence). V was cut by 1 base and J by 0 bases, with 19 bases left in between. The DNA for the CDR3 is TGTGCCAGCAGCTTGCTGGTGAGGGCATCACCAACTAACTATGGCTACACCTTC. Protein: CASSLLVRASPTNYGYTF.

In the case of this clone: Compared with germline, one end of the junction differs, possibly owing to a read error. The same CDR3 is also encoded by other DNA sequences in this sample. The chain recombines TRBV5-4 with TRBJ2-4, with TRBD1 as a possible D gene (5 bases). This CDR3 spans 16 amino acids. The V gene's germline CDR1 is SGHNT and CDR2 YYREEE (reference sequence). The CDR3 nucleotides read TGCGCCAGCAGCTTGGTAAACTCAGGGCACAAAAACATTCAGTACTTC. Its protein is CASSLVNSGHKNIQYF.

The chain combines TRBV6-5 with TRBJ1-2; the match to TRBD1 covers 8 bases. Germline V CDR1 and CDR2: MNHEY, SVGAGI. Unmatched junction bases numbered 8, after V lost 5 bases and J lost 12 bases. The CDR3 totals 12 residues. CDR3 bases: TGTGCCAGCAGTCCGGACAGGGCACTTCACACCTTC. This gives the protein CASSPDRALHTF.

The table lists this clone with a few counts. The genes are TRBV6-6 and TRBJ1-4; D is perhaps TRBD1 (5 bases). V lost 5 bases, J lost 3 bases, and 16 bases lay in between. The CDR3 runs 16 residues. Germline V gives CDR1 MNHNY, CDR2 SVGAGI (reference sequence). The CDR3 coding sequence is TGTGCCAGCAGTCCGGGGGGGACGGTATCTAATGAAAAACTGTTTTTT. Amino acids: CASSPGGTVSNEKLFF.

V gene TRBV18 combines with J gene TRBJ2-1; 7 bases fit TRBD1. Germline trimming cut 1 base from V and 5 bases from J; bases unmatched to any gene: 8. This CDR3 spans 16 amino acids. From germline, CDR1 is KGHSH and CDR2 LQKENI. This chain's CDR3 is CASSPRRTGVNNEQFF. CDR3 bases: TGTGCCAGCTCACCACGTCGCACAGGGGTAAACAATGAGCAGTTCTTC.

V usage is TRBV7-8 and J usage is TRBJ2-3; maybe TRBD2 (8 bases). The CDR3 loop spans 16 amino acids. Germline V gives CDR1 SGHVS, CDR2 FQNEAQ. V shed 5 bases and J shed 3 bases, with 18 bases lying between them. CDR3 loop: CASSHGGGQLTDTQYF. The CDR3, as DNA: TGTGCCAGCAGCCACGGGGGGGGACAGTTGACAGATACGCAGTATTTT.

CDR3 sequence: CASSFGTPGETQYF. The CDR3 DNA is TGTGCCAGCAGCTTCGGGACTCCGGGGGAGACCCAGTACTTC. The V and J genes are TRBV7-2 and TRBJ2-5; D might be TRBD2 (6 bases). Germline loops: CDR1 SGHTA, CDR2 FQGNSA. This CDR3 region has 14 residues. The V and J ends lost 3 bases and 5 bases respectively, with 13 bases between them.

The V and J genes are TRBV29-1 and TRBJ2-3; weak D call: TRBD1 (6 bases). The CDR3 has 13 residues. V was trimmed by 8 bases and J by 1 base, leaving 13 bases between them. Germline lookup yields CDR1 SQVTM and CDR2 ANQGSEA. The CDR3 sequence: CSLRRQGTDTQYF. In DNA, the CDR3 is TGCAGCCTCAGAAGACAGGGCACAGATACGCAGTATTTT.

The chain recombines TRBV5-1 with TRBJ1-1; 7 positions match TRBD1. Germline-derived CDR1 and CDR2 are SGHRS and YFSETQ. CDR3 length equals 14 residues. J gave up 1 base and V 4 bases, and 4 bases lay outside the gene matches. DNA of the CDR3: TGCGCCAGCAGCACGGGACAGACGAACACTGAAGCTTTCTTT. Translated: CASSTGQTNTEAFF.

The chain has TRBV7-9 and TRBJ1-5; TRBD1 aligns across 9 bases. Germline loops: CDR1 SEHNR, CDR2 FQNEAQ (reference sequence). There are 14 residues in the CDR3. V lost 3 bases, J lost 7 bases, and 4 bases stayed unmatched. This CDR3 reads CASSFGTGWQPQHF. The CDR3 bases are TGTGCCAGCAGCTTCGGGACAGGGTGGCAGCCCCAGCATTTT.

V and J are TRBV6-6 and TRBJ1-2; D might be TRBD1 (5 bases). This CDR3 contains 15 residues. V was trimmed by 2 bases and J by 8 bases, leaving 18 bases between them. Germline assignment: CDR1 MNHNY and CDR2 SVGAGI (reference sequence). CDR3 in amino acids: CASSYIEGRGGGYTF. CDR3 coding DNA: TGTGCCAGCAGTTACATAGAGGGGAGGGGAGGCGGCTACACCTTC.

This sequence joins TRBV5-1 and TRBJ2-7, with 8 bases matching TRBD1. The CDR3 runs 16 residues. The trim removed 0 bases at V and 4 bases at J, leaving 9 bases unmatched. CDR1 and CDR2 (germline): SGHRS, YFSETQ. The CDR3 DNA is TGCGCCAGCAGCTTGGTCTCAGGGGGCAAGGGGTACGAGCAGTACTTC. It codes for CASSLVSGGKGYEQYF.

The V call is TRBV27, the J call TRBJ2-1; 15 nucleotides align to TRBD2. J lost 8 bases, V lost 7 bases, and 12 bases had no gene match. CDR3 length equals 17 residues. In germline, CDR1 is MNHEY, CDR2 SMNVEV (reference sequence). CDR3: CASTFSTGLAGGHEQFF. DNA for the CDR3: TGTGCCAGCACCTTTTCGACGGGACTAGCGGGAGGTCATGAGCAGTTCTTC.

The chain joins TRBV7-2 to TRBJ1-2; tentative D call: TRBD1 (6 bases). V was cut by 1 base and J by 2 bases, with 8 bases left in between. The CDR3 is 14 amino acids. Germline loops: CDR1 SGHTA, CDR2 FQGNSA. The CDR3: CASSLGGGNYGYTF. The DNA of the CDR3 is TGTGCCAGCAGCTTAGGGGGGGGCAACTATGGCTACACCTTC.

This rearrangement joins TRBV4-2 to TRBJ1-2, with D possibly being TRBD1 (5 bases). Trimming stripped 3 bases from V and 7 bases from J, with 9 bases between. This CDR3 comprises 12 residues. In germline, CDR1 is LGHNA, CDR2 YNFKEQ. The DNA of the CDR3 is TGTGCCAGCAGCCAGGGGCGGGGTGGCTACACCTTC. Its translation is CASSQGRGGYTF.